The TCR beta chain described here comes from a study of blood T cell repertoires in COVID-19. Study information: Samples of COVID-19 (acute and convalescent) were obtained from the United States, Italy and Spain. The analysed material was cDNA or gDNA that came from T cells, B-cell-depleted T cells, or PBMCs.

Original data processing: Reference gene primer amplification gave estimated nucleated cell counts. Sequenced by immunoSEQ multiplex PCR; TCRdb stores in-frame clones only, minus some. The V and J calls and clone size are taken from that table; D and trimming were inferred from the DNA. The table lists approximately 170,000 clones, around 81% of them singletons. This CDR3 has 12 residues. Trimming stripped 9 bases from V and 1 base from J, with 8 bases between. Per the germline V gene, CDR1 is KGHDR and CDR2 is SFDVKD. The origin of this receptor is a man aged 65 to 79 with active or convalescent COVID-19. This chain uses TRBV24-1 with TRBJ1-2, with D maybe TRBD1 (6 bases). The source material was peripheral blood. The CDR3 DNA reads TGTGCCACCTCCAGGGGTAACTATGGCTACACCTTC. Its protein is CATSRGNYGYTF.